The 19 T cell receptor beta chains below were found in one sample sequenced in a study of T-cell memory formation after mild COVID-19. A single record per CDR3 protein comes from TCRdb applying MiXCR to the 5' RACE reads. This repertoire shows approximately 250,000 distinct CDR3 sequences, about 16% found once; its top ten account for 20% to 25%. The sequenced sample consisted of PBMCs or a T cell subset sorted from them (not recorded which). The receptors stem from a man younger than 30 who had mild COVID-19 (a few samples of this study predate the infection). Cell type and time point are not known.

The chain links TRBV7-2 to TRBJ1-1, with no clear D. Trimming shortened V by 6 bases and J by 1 base, and 9 bases separated the two germline ends. The CDR3 is 13 residues long. Germline-derived CDR1 and CDR2 are SGHTA and FQGNSA. This CDR3 reads CASSEHWNTEAFF. The CDR3 DNA sequence: TGTGCCAGCAGTGAGCATTGGAACACTGAAGCTTTCTTT.

The chain has TRBV7-6 and TRBJ1-4; perhaps TRBD1 as D (6 bases). CDR3 length: 14 amino acids. The germline V gene encodes CDR1 SGHVS and CDR2 FNYEAQ. V was shortened by 4 bases and J by 6 bases, with 12 bases between the two germline ends. CDR3 DNA sequence: TGTGCCAGCAGCTCCCAGGGGTGGGATGAAAAACTGTTTTTT. Protein: CASSSQGWDEKLFF.

The chain employs TRBV29-1 and TRBJ1-5; a weak D match, TRBD1 (5 bases). The CDR3 has 13 amino acids. Germline CDR1 and CDR2: SQVTM and ANQGSEA. V was clipped by 5 bases and J by 6 bases, with 14 bases between them. DNA for the CDR3: TGCAGCGTTAGCCGGGGCCAAGGTCAGCCCCAGCATTTT. It specifies CSVSRGQGQPQHF.

This chain links TRBV29-1 with TRBJ1-5, with 7 bases identical to TRBD1. V trimming: 5 bases; J trimming: 2 bases; junction bases outside the gene matches: 3. CDR3 length equals 13 residues. Germline loops: CDR1 SQVTM, CDR2 ANQGSEA. The CDR3 loop reads CSVITGGNQPQHF. CDR3 nucleotide sequence: TGCAGCGTTATTACAGGGGGCAATCAGCCCCAGCATTTT.

The V and J genes are TRBV29-1 and TRBJ1-5, with D perhaps matching TRBD1 (5 bases). The ends were cut back, 0 bases at V and 4 bases at J, with 13 bases in the middle. The V gene's germline CDR1 is SQVTM and CDR2 ANQGSEA. The CDR3 is 15 amino acids. The CDR3 sequence: CSVEDGGVGNQPQHF. The CDR3 DNA sequence: TGCAGCGTTGAAGATGGAGGGGTCGGGAATCAGCCCCAGCATTTT.

This clonotype was seen only a few times. The rearrangement uses TRBV5-6 and TRBJ2-7, with 7 bases matching TRBD1. Trimming removed 8 bases from V and 7 bases from J; junction bases left unmatched: 12. CDR3 size: 13 residues. The germline CDR1 and CDR2 sequences are SGHDT and YYEEEE. The CDR3 region is CASPGQASGEQYV. The CDR3 nucleotides read TGTGCCAGTCCCGGACAGGCCTCCGGGGAGCAGTACGTC.

V and J are TRBV5-1 and TRBJ1-1, with 7 bases aligning to TRBD1. From germline, CDR1 is SGHRS and CDR2 YFSETQ. The CDR3 extends over 15 amino acids. V shed 4 bases and J 5 bases; nucleotides not matched to a gene: 11. In DNA form, the CDR3 reads TGCGCCAGCAGCCCCGTAGACAGGGAGGGAACTGAAGCTTTCTTT. The encoded protein is CASSPVDREGTEAFF.

The chain employs TRBV6-6 and TRBJ2-7; no definite D call. V was cut by 0 bases and J by 0 bases, with 6 bases left in between. CDR1 is MNHNY and CDR2 is SVGAGI in the germline V gene (reference sequence). This CDR3 is built from 14 residues. The CDR3 sequence is CASSYSPSSYEQYV. The CDR3 DNA is TGTGCCAGCAGTTACTCGCCGAGCTCCTACGAGCAGTACGTC.

The genes are TRBV7-2 and TRBJ2-1; 9 bases map to TRBD2. Looked up from germline, CDR1 is SGHTA and CDR2 is FQGNSA. Unmatched junction bases numbered 5, after V lost 4 bases and J lost 7 bases. The CDR3 extends over 14 amino acids. DNA of the CDR3: TGTGCCAGCAGCTCGTGGAGCGGGGGGAATGAGCAGTTCTTC. This codes for CASSSWSGGNEQFF. The full variable domain, its missing parts supplied by reference TRBV7-2 and TRBJ2-1, is GAGVSQSPSNKVTEKGKDVELRCDPISGHTALYWYRQSLGQGLEFLIYFQGNSAPDKSGLPSDRFSAERTGGSVSTLTIQRTQQEDSAVYLCASSSWSGGNEQFFGPGTRLTVL.

This clonotype has only a few counts. This sequence joins TRBV4-1 and TRBJ2-7; unclear D gene. The CDR3 has 16 amino acids. Trimming cost V 1 base and J 0 bases, with 13 bases left between them. Germline CDR1 reads MGHRA; CDR2 reads YSYEKL. Here the CDR3 reads CASSQGVGDFSYEQYF. CDR3 bases: TGCGCCAGCAGCCAAGGGGTCGGTGACTTCTCCTACGAGCAGTACTTC.

The chain combines TRBV7-9 with TRBJ2-1; D call uncertain. The CDR3 totals 12 residues. The germline V and J ends were trimmed by 1 base and 12 bases, with 10 bases remaining between them. CDR1 SEHNR and CDR2 FQNEAQ come from the germline V gene (reference sequence). The DNA for the CDR3 is TGTGCCAGCAGCTTAGGCAGGCCTTGGCAGTTCTTC. Its translation is CASSLGRPWQFF.

The chain couples TRBV4-3 to TRBJ1-5, with D hard to call. The CDR3 length is 16 residues. V dropped 0 bases and J dropped 6 bases, with 15 bases sitting between them. Germline lookup yields CDR1 LGHNA and CDR2 YSLEER. The CDR3 here is CASSQDRGLGRQPQHF. As DNA, the CDR3 is TGCGCCAGCAGCCAAGACCGCGGTCTGGGTCGTCAGCCCCAGCATTTT.

The chain is built from TRBV4-3 and TRBJ1-1; 7 nucleotides match TRBD1. CDR1 and CDR2 (germline): LGHNA, YSLEER. The V segment lost 0 bases and the J segment 1 base; nucleotides outside the gene matches: 8. This CDR3 comprises 17 residues. The CDR3, as DNA: TGCGCCAGCAGCCAAGAGCCAGTCGGGACAGCGAACACTGAAGCTTTCTTT. This encodes CASSQEPVGTANTEAFF.

This clonotype was recorded a few times. In nucleotides, the CDR3 is TGCAGTGCTAGACAGGGGGCCGCGGACACTGAAGCTTTCTTT. This gives the protein CSARQGAADTEAFF. The J gene is TRBJ1-1, the V gene TRBV20-1, with 8 bases aligning to TRBD1. CDR1 and CDR2 from the germline V gene are DFQATT and SNEGSKA (reference sequence). V trimming: 2 bases; J trimming: 3 bases; junction bases outside the gene matches: 5. This CDR3 region has 14 residues.

The chain employs TRBV5-1 and TRBJ1-6, with a weak D call TRBD1 (5 bases). The CDR3 sequence is 18 residues long. Germline V gene sequence: CDR1 SGHRS, CDR2 YFSETQ. Trimming took 0 bases from V and 0 from J, leaving 13 bases between them. CDR3 residues: CASSLATVPSSYNSPLHF. The CDR3 DNA reads TGCGCCAGCAGCTTGGCGACAGTTCCCAGCTCCTATAATTCACCCCTCCACTTT.

This clonotype was observed a handful of times. The genes are TRBV4-3 and TRBJ2-7, with 10 bases matching TRBD1. J was trimmed by 4 bases and V by 4 bases; bases with no gene match: 4. The CDR3 is 14 amino acids. Germline CDR1 reads LGHNA; CDR2 reads YSLEER. CDR3 sequence reads: CASSPGTGDYEQYF. The CDR3 nucleotides read TGCGCCAGCAGCCCCGGGACAGGGGATTACGAGCAGTACTTC.

The table lists this clonotype with a few counts. V usage is TRBV29-1 and J usage is TRBJ1-2; TRBD1 agrees at 9 bases. The CDR3 loop spans 17 amino acids. V gave up 7 bases and J gave up 7 bases; unmatched junction bases: 22. From germline, CDR1 is SQVTM and CDR2 ANQGSEA. In DNA form, the CDR3 reads TGCAGCGCCGCCGCACGTCGGAGACAGGGGGAGGAGGGTGGCTACACCTTC. Its translation: CSAAARRRQGEEGGYTF.

The rearrangement links TRBV12-3 or TRBV12-4 to TRBJ1-5; D gene uncertain. Trimming took 3 bases from V and 5 from J, leaving 8 bases between them. The CDR3 is 13 amino acids. The CDR3 protein is CASSFMGDQPQHF. DNA for the CDR3: TGTGCCAGCAGTTTCATGGGCGATCAGCCCCAGCATTTT.

This clonotype has a handful of counts. This rearrangement joins TRBV20-1 to TRBJ2-1; 8 bases line up with TRBD2. The CDR3 contains 18 residues. From germline, CDR1 is DFQATT and CDR2 SNEGSKA (reference sequence). The V gene end was trimmed by 6 bases and the J gene end by 4 bases; junction bases not matched to a gene: 20. The CDR3 region is CSAPINGPAGDPYNEQFF. CDR3 nucleotides: TGCAGTGCGCCAATTAACGGGCCAGCGGGGGACCCTTACAATGAGCAGTTCTTC.